These T cell receptor beta chains were read from a single sample in a study of monozygotic twins with inflammatory bowel disease. For each CDR3 protein, TCRdb gives one entry from its re-call of the 5' RACE reads, without DNA. The table for this sample gives about 150,000 distinct CDR3 sequences. Sequenced: blood. These receptors were collected from a human donor with ulcerative colitis or Crohn's disease, or a healthy co-twin of an affected twin (not recorded which). CDR3s include the opening cysteine and the closing phenylalanine or tryptophan. Each record gives: J gene, V gene, clone size, CDR3 length, CDR3 protein. Only some rows state a clone size, as once, few, many or a class for expanded clones.

j_call: TRBJ2-3
v_call: TRBV7-3
clone_size: .
cdr3_length: 13
cdr3_aa: CASSPQGPDTQYF

j_call: TRBJ1-1
v_call: TRBV7-2
clone_size: .
cdr3_length: 13
cdr3_aa: CASSRRTDTEAFF

j_call: TRBJ2-1
v_call: TRBV6-5
clone_size: .
cdr3_length: 15
cdr3_aa: CASNSGTGVPNEQFF

j_call: TRBJ2-7
v_call: TRBV6-6
clone_size: .
cdr3_length: 14
cdr3_aa: CASTETGRSYEQYF

j_call: TRBJ2-1
v_call: TRBV5-1
clone_size: .
cdr3_length: 14
cdr3_aa: CASSLTSASDEQFF

j_call: TRBJ2-1
v_call: TRBV20-1
clone_size: .
cdr3_length: 15
cdr3_aa: CSAREPGPAYNEQFF

j_call: TRBJ2-1
v_call: TRBV15
clone_size: .
cdr3_length: 13
cdr3_aa: CATSRDRAREQFF

j_call: TRBJ2-5
v_call: TRBV12-3/TRBV12-4
clone_size: .
cdr3_length: 13
cdr3_aa: CASSLSAEETQYF

j_call: TRBJ2-3
v_call: TRBV24-1
clone_size: medium-sized
cdr3_length: 14
cdr3_aa: CATSDPTAGDTQYF

j_call: TRBJ2-1
v_call: TRBV15
clone_size: .
cdr3_length: 13
cdr3_aa: CATSRHDYNEQFF

j_call: TRBJ2-2
v_call: TRBV20-1
clone_size: .
cdr3_length: 11
cdr3_aa: CSAGGPGELFF

j_call: TRBJ2-3
v_call: TRBV7-2
clone_size: .
cdr3_length: 13
cdr3_aa: CASSFVSADTQYF

j_call: TRBJ2-3
v_call: TRBV19
clone_size: .
cdr3_length: 13
cdr3_aa: CASRAGETDTQYF

j_call: TRBJ1-1
v_call: TRBV29-1
clone_size: .
cdr3_length: 13
cdr3_aa: CSPSTALGTEAFF